The T cell receptor (beta chain) under discussion was sequenced for a study of blood T cell repertoires in COVID-19. Study members were between roughly 18 and 100 years old and lived in some 26 US regions. V was pared by 6 bases and J by 7 bases, with 13 bases of the junction left unmatched. The CDR3 is 17 amino acids. CDR1 is LNHDA and CDR2 is SQIVND in the germline V gene (reference sequence). Authors' processing steps: Estimates of nucleated cell counts were drawn from the amplification of reference gene primers. The table came from immunoSEQ multiplex PCR; TCRdb's copy has only in-frame clones and leaves some out. Clone size and V and J calls were adopted from that table, with D and trimming inferred from the DNA. The table records some 160,000 clones, approximately 81% of them present only once.

The source material was PBMCs or T cells enriched from blood (not recorded which). This chain links TRBV19 with TRBJ2-1; 12 bases agree with TRBD2. The clonotype was recovered from a woman aged 45 to 65 who had recovered from COVID-19. The CDR3 loop reads CASRLEAGTSGFNEQFF. The CDR3 nucleotides are TGTGCCAGTAGACTAGAGGCCGGGACTAGCGGGTTTAATGAGCAGTTCTTC. Full variable domain (remainder filled in from reference TRBV19 and TRBJ2-1): DGGITQSPKYLFRKEGQNVTLSCEQNLNHDAMYWYRQDPGQGLRLIYYSQIVNDFQKGDIAEGYSVSREKKESFPLTVTSAQKNPTAFYLCASRLEAGTSGFNEQFFGPGTRLTVL.